One and the same sample provided the 15 T cell receptor beta chains below, sequenced in a study of cytomegalovirus exposure and HLA in healthy donors. Amplification used 60 Vbeta primers and 13 Jbeta primers. Repertoires were generated with immunoSEQ multiplex PCR, while TCRdb's copy carries only in-frame clones and drops some. The sample carries approximately 180,000 clones, approximately 80% recorded once. The material sequenced was PBMCs. These receptors all stem from a woman between 35 and 50 years old in good health and CMV-seronegative.

This rearrangement joins TRBV6-1 to TRBJ1-1; D uncertain. Germline CDR1 MNHNS, CDR2 SASEGT. The CDR3 runs 12 residues. Trimming shortened V by 5 bases and J by 1 base, and 5 bases separated the two germline ends. CDR3: CASSRGNTEAFF. In DNA, the CDR3 is TGTGCCAGCAGTCGGGGGAACACTGAAGCTTTCTTT.

J is TRBJ1-2 and V is TRBV7-3; a possible D gene is TRBD1 (6 bases). V was trimmed by 0 bases and J by 2 bases, leaving 10 bases between them. The germline V gene has CDR1 SGHTA and CDR2 FQGTGA. This CDR3 is 15 amino acids long. The CDR3 DNA reads TGTGCCAGCAGCTTAACTCACGACAGGAACTATGGCTACACCTTC. As protein: CASSLTHDRNYGYTF.

V usage is TRBV7-2 and J usage is TRBJ2-5; D is unresolved. Trimming stripped 5 bases from V and 4 bases from J, with 11 bases between. The CDR3 contains 13 residues. Germline V gives CDR1 SGHTA, CDR2 FQGNSA. The CDR3 nucleotides are TGTGCCAGCAGCGTATACTCTGGAGAGACCCAGTACTTC. Protein: CASSVYSGETQYF.

The chain uses TRBV9 and TRBJ2-1; 14 bases align to TRBD2. This CDR3 has 15 residues. Germline lookup yields CDR1 SGDLS and CDR2 YYNGEE. V shed 4 bases, J shed 14 bases, and the junction held 11 bases outside the gene matches. The CDR3 nucleotides read TGTGCCAGCAGCTTAACCGGGACTAGCGGGAGTGTCAAGTTCTTC. It codes for CASSLTGTSGSVKFF.

CDR3 coding DNA: TGTGCCAGCAGCACCGGGACTGGGATAACTAATGAAAAACTGTTTTTT. It codes for CASSTGTGITNEKLFF. The rearrangement joins TRBV5-8 to TRBJ1-4; weak D call: TRBD1 (5 bases). V dropped 4 bases and J dropped 1 base, with 14 bases sitting between them. Germline V CDR1 and CDR2: SGHTS, YDEGEE. The CDR3 is 16 residues long.

The rearrangement joins TRBV11-2 to TRBJ1-2; 8 positions agree with TRBD1. The CDR3 is 16 amino acids. Germline V CDR1 and CDR2: SGHAT, FQNNGV. Trimming removed 1 base from V and 3 bases from J; junction bases left unmatched: 7. The CDR3 coding sequence is TGTGCCAGCAGCTTAGGGGGACAGGCAATGGACTATGGCTACACCTTC. Translation: CASSLGGQAMDYGYTF.

This chain connects TRBV5-4 to TRBJ2-7; 7 bases are a match to TRBD1. Germline V gene data show CDR1 as SGHNT and CDR2 as YYREEE (reference sequence). This CDR3 is built from 14 residues. V shed 4 bases and J 0 bases; nucleotides not matched to a gene: 4. In nucleotides, the CDR3 is TGTGCCAGCAGCGTGGACAGGAGCTCCTACGAGCAGTACGTC. Its translation: CASSVDRSSYEQYV.

The chain has TRBV5-8 and TRBJ2-3, with a tentative D call TRBD2 (5 bases). Between the trimmed V and J ends, which lost 3 bases and 5 bases, there was a span of 19 bases. The CDR3 totals 16 residues. Germline loops: CDR1 SGHTS, CDR2 YDEGEE. CDR3 nucleotide sequence: TGTGCCAGCAGCTCGGGAACTAGTTCGCCAGTAGATACGCAGTATTTT. As protein: CASSSGTSSPVDTQYF.

The chain combines TRBV11-3 with TRBJ2-1; TRBD2 aligns across 12 bases. In germline, CDR1 is SGHNT, CDR2 YENEEA. The CDR3 sequence is 14 residues long. Germline trimming cut 1 base from V and 8 bases from J; bases unmatched to any gene: 0. The CDR3 sequence: CASSLGLAGDEQFF. Here the CDR3 DNA reads TGTGCCAGCAGCTTAGGACTAGCGGGAGATGAGCAGTTCTTC.

The chain employs TRBV9 and TRBJ2-2, with a weak D call TRBD2 (5 bases). This CDR3 spans 16 amino acids. V lost 6 bases and J 1 base, leaving 16 bases between the germline ends. From germline, CDR1 is SGDLS and CDR2 YYNGEE. The CDR3 DNA reads as TGTGCCAGCACCAAGGGCGGGCCGAGGAACACCGGGGAGCTGTTTTTT. Translating it yields CASTKGGPRNTGELFF.

The chain recombines TRBV6-4 with TRBJ2-2, with 8 positions matching TRBD2. J lost 4 bases, V lost 5 bases, and 6 bases had no gene match. The CDR3 totals 15 residues. Germline CDR1 MRHNA, CDR2 SNTAGT. CDR3 nucleotide sequence: TGTGCCAGCAGTTCCGGACTAGCTGGCACCGGGGAGCTGTTTTTT. As protein: CASSSGLAGTGELFF.

The gene calls are TRBV21-1 and TRBJ2-5; the tabulated D call, TRBD1, remains unverified against the DNA. TRBV21-1 is noted as a pseudogene. The CDR3 is 11 residues long. This chain's CDR3 is CARTSQETQYF. In DNA form, the CDR3 reads TGTGCCAGGACATCCCAAGAGACCCAGTACTTC.

CDR3 protein: CASSYSERDSTYEQYF. CDR3 nucleotides: TGTGCCAGCAGTTACTCGGAAAGGGACTCGACCTACGAGCAGTACTTC. This sequence joins TRBV6-6 and TRBJ2-7; TRBD2 might be the D (6 bases). Trimming cost V 0 bases and J 2 bases, with 14 bases left between them. The CDR3 runs 16 residues. Germline CDR1 is MNHNY and CDR2 is SVGAGI (reference sequence).

This clone was recorded once. The chain recombines TRBV18 with TRBJ2-1; 7 bases match TRBD2. Germline loops: CDR1 KGHSH, CDR2 LQKENI. The CDR3 is 17 residues long. J gave up 6 bases and V 6 bases, and 17 bases lay outside the gene matches. DNA for the CDR3: TGTGCCAGCTCTCGAGGAACCAGCGGGACTATAACCAATGAGCAGTTCTTC. Protein: CASSRGTSGTITNEQFF.

The J gene is TRBJ1-2, the V gene TRBV13; D is possibly TRBD1 (6 bases). Germline CDR1 reads PRHDT; CDR2 reads FYEKMQ (reference sequence). The CDR3 has 14 amino acids. The V and J ends lost 2 bases and 2 bases respectively, with 9 bases between them. For the CDR3, the DNA is TGTGCCAGCAGCTTATTCAGGGGCAACTATGGCTACACCTTC. Protein product: CASSLFRGNYGYTF. Filled out from reference TRBV13 and TRBJ1-2, the complete variable domain reads AAGVIQSPRHLIKEKRETATLKCYPIPRHDTVYWYQQGPGQDPQFLISFYEKMQSDKGSIPDRFSAQQFSDYHSELNMSSLELGDSALYFCASSLFRGNYGYTFGSGTRLTVV.